Below are 26 T cell receptor beta chains sequenced from a single sample in a study of blood T cell repertoires in COVID-19. This table comes from immunoSEQ multiplex PCR, and its TCRdb copy is limited to in-frame clones, with some not included. The sample contains 25,000 to 30,000 clones, around 89% of which appear only once. Sequencing input: peripheral blood. Receptor source: a human donor in a cohort sampled during active COVID-19.

The rearrangement joins TRBV4-2 to TRBJ2-5; 9 positions agree with TRBD2. V dropped 4 bases and J dropped 4; count of bases not matched to a gene: 16. CDR3 length equals 18 residues. Germline V gene data show CDR1 as LGHNA and CDR2 as YNFKEQ. The CDR3: CASSPAGTSRGSAETQYF. The CDR3 DNA is TGTGCCAGCAGCCCCGCGGGGACTAGCAGGGGATCAGCAGAGACCCAGTACTTC.

This clone occurred a few times. The chain is built from TRBV7-8 and TRBJ1-6, with D unclear. Germline CDR1 and CDR2: SGHVS and FQNEAQ. The CDR3 totals 12 residues. Trimming left V 5 bases short and J 6 bases short, with 5 bases between. Here the CDR3 reads CASSPVNSPLHF. The CDR3 nucleotides read TGTGCCAGCAGCCCTGTTAATTCACCCCTCCACTTT.

The chain carries TRBV6-5 and TRBJ2-3; 10 nucleotides align to TRBD2. Looked up from germline, CDR1 is MNHEY and CDR2 is SVGAGI. The CDR3 spans 15 residues. The V and J ends lost 5 bases and 3 bases, in that order; junction bases with no gene match: 5. In DNA, the CDR3 is TGTGCCAGCAGTAACTTAGCGGGGGGAACAGATACGCAGTATTTT. Protein product: CASSNLAGGTDTQYF.

Written as DNA, the CDR3 is TGTGCCAGCAGTTTACGGACCCCCCATACTAGCGGGGGGGACAATGAGCAGTTCTTC. It yields the protein CASSLRTPHTSGGDNEQFF. This sequence joins TRBV27 and TRBJ2-1; 13 nucleotides agree with TRBD2. Trimming removed 2 bases from V and 5 bases from J; junction bases left unmatched: 12. Germline V lookup: CDR1 MNHEY, CDR2 SMNVEV (reference sequence). This CDR3 spans 19 amino acids.

This sequence joins TRBV9 and TRBJ2-5; the match to TRBD2 covers 8 bases. Germline CDR1 and CDR2: SGDLS and YYNGEE. Unmatched junction bases numbered 11, after V lost 2 bases and J lost 5 bases. CDR3 size: 16 residues. The CDR3 region is CASSVAGGRVEETQYF. DNA of the CDR3: TGTGCCAGCAGCGTCGCGGGGGGCCGGGTCGAGGAGACCCAGTACTTC.

The gene calls are TRBV18 and TRBJ1-1; D is ambiguous. Between the trimmed V and J ends, which lost 6 bases and 8 bases, there was a span of 19 bases. The length of the CDR3 is 14 residues. From germline, CDR1 is KGHSH and CDR2 LQKENI. The CDR3, as DNA: TGTGCCAGCTCTCCAACGGCAGACTTACTAGAAGCTTTCTTT. It translates to CASSPTADLLEAFF. The whole variable domain, filled in from reference TRBV18 and TRBJ1-1, reads NAGVMQNPRHLVRRRGQEARLRCSPMKGHSHVYWYRQLPEEGLKFMVYLQKENIIDESGMPKERFSAEFPKEGPSILRIQQVVRGDSAAYFCASSPTADLLEAFFGQGTRLTVV.

The chain combines TRBV2 with TRBJ2-7; TRBD2 is a possible D gene (6 bases). Trimming took 5 bases from V and 5 from J, leaving 10 bases between them. Germline CDR1 SNHLY, CDR2 FYNNEI. This CDR3 comprises 12 residues. The CDR3 spells CASSYSSDEQYF. The DNA for the CDR3 is TGTGCCAGCAGTTACTCTAGCGACGAGCAGTACTTC. The complete variable domain, with remaining parts taken from reference TRBV2 and TRBJ2-7, reads EPEVTQTPSHQVTQMGQEVILRCVPISNHLYFYWYRQILGQKVEFLVSFYNNEISEKSEIFDDQFSVERPDGSNFTLKIRSTKLEDSAMYFCASSYSSDEQYFGPGTRLTVT.

This chain uses TRBV27 with TRBJ2-7, with D perhaps matching TRBD2 (7 bases). The CDR3 is 12 amino acids. Per germline, CDR1 MNHEY and CDR2 SMNVEV (reference sequence). V lost 5 bases, J lost 6 bases, and 11 bases lay in between. The CDR3, as DNA: TGTGCCAGCAGTCTTGGGGGGGCCGAGCAGTACTTC. Protein sequence: CASSLGGAEQYF.

V gene TRBV6-5 combines with J gene TRBJ1-1; TRBD1 is a possible D gene (6 bases). Per germline, CDR1 MNHEY and CDR2 SVGAGI. CDR3 length equals 15 residues. The V end lost 4 bases, the J end lost 5 bases, and 17 bases lay between the germline ends. This chain's CDR3 is CASSLGGGRGTEAFF. The CDR3 bases are TGTGCCAGCAGTTTAGGGGGAGGGAGAGGGACTGAAGCTTTCTTT.

The chain is built from TRBV2 and TRBJ2-7; TRBD1 aligns across 7 bases. Looked up from germline, CDR1 is SNHLY and CDR2 is FYNNEI. V lost 7 bases and J lost 5; bases outside the gene matches: 8. The CDR3 is 13 residues long. In DNA form, the CDR3 reads TGTGCCAGCATGGGACAGTCTTTCCACGAGCAGTACTTC. Residues: CASMGQSFHEQYF. Complete variable domain (other parts from reference TRBV2 and TRBJ2-7): EPEVTQTPSHQVTQMGQEVILRCVPISNHLYFYWYRQILGQKVEFLVSFYNNEISEKSEIFDDQFSVERPDGSNFTLKIRSTKLEDSAMYFCASMGQSFHEQYFGPGTRLTVT.

The chain uses TRBV4-1 and TRBJ1-2; 7 bases are a match to TRBD1. This CDR3 spans 15 amino acids. Losses at the gene ends were 5 bases for V and 8 bases for J; bases not matched to a gene: 14. CDR1 is MGHRA, CDR2 YSYEKL, per germline. The CDR3, as DNA: TGCGCCAGCAGCAACTCCGGGACAGTCGTCCGAGGCTACACCTTC. Protein product: CASSNSGTVVRGYTF.

The CDR3 DNA is TGTGCCAGCAGTTCCAGCGGAAATACGCAGTATTTT. The encoded protein is CASSSSGNTQYF. The V call is TRBV27, the J call TRBJ2-3, with a tentative D call TRBD2 (5 bases). The CDR3 spans 12 residues. Germline V gives CDR1 MNHEY, CDR2 SMNVEV (reference sequence). Trimming removed 4 bases at V and 7 bases at J, with 9 bases between.

This clone was observed a few times. The rearrangement links TRBV15 to TRBJ2-3; D uncertain. V was pared by 4 bases and J by 0 bases, with 11 bases between. In germline, CDR1 is LNHNV, CDR2 YYDKDF (reference sequence). This CDR3 is 15 amino acids long. Here the CDR3 reads CATSNDNPSTDTQYF. CDR3 coding DNA: TGTGCCACCAGCAACGACAACCCTAGCACAGATACGCAGTATTTT.

The J gene is TRBJ1-1, the V gene TRBV5-1; D ambiguous. The CDR3 extends over 14 amino acids. V was trimmed by 0 bases and J by 1 base, leaving 7 bases between them. Germline CDR1 and CDR2: SGHRS and YFSETQ. CDR3 in DNA: TGCGCCAGCAGCTTGGAATTGAGGAACACTGAAGCTTTCTTT. Translation gives CASSLELRNTEAFF.

The CDR3 coding sequence is TGTGCCAGCAGCTTAAGGAGAGGCGGTAGCCAAGAGACCCAGTACTTC. It codes for CASSLRRGGSQETQYF. The rearrangement links TRBV11-1 to TRBJ2-5; D ambiguous. There are 16 residues in the CDR3. The V gene's germline CDR1 is SGHAT and CDR2 FQDESV (reference sequence). V lost 2 bases and J 1 base, leaving 14 bases between the germline ends.

The V and J genes are TRBV18 and TRBJ2-6; tentative D call: TRBD2 (5 bases). From germline, CDR1 is KGHSH and CDR2 LQKENI. This CDR3 comprises 17 residues. Trimming removed 2 bases from V and 0 bases from J, with 11 bases in between. CDR3 nucleotide sequence: TGTGCCAGCTCACCAGAGGGCCGCCTCTCTGGGGCCAACGTCCTGACTTTC. It yields the protein CASSPEGRLSGANVLTF.

CDR3 region: CASSLRTGSDSPLHF. CDR3 coding DNA: TGCGCCAGCAGCTTGCGGACAGGGTCAGACTCACCCCTCCACTTT. V is TRBV5-1 and J is TRBJ1-6; 8 positions agree with TRBD1. Germline loops: CDR1 SGHRS, CDR2 YFSETQ. This CDR3 is 15 amino acids long. J was trimmed by 10 bases and V by 1 base; bases with no gene match: 7. Variable domain in full (rest from reference TRBV5-1 and TRBJ1-6): KAGVTQTPRYLIKTRGQQVTLSCSPISGHRSVSWYQQTPGQGLQFLFEYFSETQRNKGNFPGRFSGRQFSNSRSEMNVSTLELGDSALYLCASSLRTGSDSPLHFGNGTRLTVT.

The rearrangement links TRBV5-8 to TRBJ2-3; D not certain. V lost 4 bases and J lost 1, with 10 bases in between. CDR1 and CDR2 from the germline V gene are SGHTS and YDEGEE. This CDR3 contains 14 residues. In DNA, the CDR3 is TGTGCCAGCAGCCCCTTGTATGGCACAGATACGCAGTATTTT. It is translated as CASSPLYGTDTQYF.

In its sample, this clone was seen once. The rearrangement joins TRBV2 to TRBJ2-5, with 12 bases identical to TRBD2. Trimming removed 2 bases from V and 4 bases from J; junction bases left unmatched: 2. CDR3 size: 15 residues. CDR1 and CDR2 from the germline V gene are SNHLY and FYNNEI. The CDR3 bases are TGTGCCAGCAGTGAACTAGCGGGGGGGATAGAGACCCAGTACTTC. Translation gives CASSELAGGIETQYF.

The V and J genes are TRBV18 and TRBJ2-5, with no clear D. Germline CDR1 reads KGHSH; CDR2 reads LQKENI. V lost 3 bases to trimming and J lost 4 bases, with 6 bases between them. CDR3 length equals 12 residues. CDR3 in DNA: TGTGCCAGCTCACCGGTCGGAGAGACCCAGTACTTC. It encodes CASSPVGETQYF. The variable domain in full, with the rest retrieved from reference TRBV18 and TRBJ2-5, is NAGVMQNPRHLVRRRGQEARLRCSPMKGHSHVYWYRQLPEEGLKFMVYLQKENIIDESGMPKERFSAEFPKEGPSILRIQQVVRGDSAAYFCASSPVGETQYFGPGTRLLVL.

V is TRBV5-1 and J is TRBJ1-1; TRBD1 agrees at 8 bases. In germline, CDR1 is SGHRS, CDR2 YFSETQ. V lost 3 bases to trimming and J lost 1 base; unmatched junction nucleotides: 17. This CDR3 is 19 amino acids long. CDR3 residues: CASSSPGDRNGGGNTEAFF. The DNA for the CDR3 is TGCGCCAGCAGCTCCCCTGGGGACAGGAACGGTGGGGGGAACACTGAAGCTTTCTTT.

The genes are TRBV11-2 and TRBJ1-2; tentative D call: TRBD1 (6 bases). V was trimmed by 5 bases and J by 8 bases, leaving 18 bases between them. Germline V gene lookup returns CDR1 SGHAT and CDR2 FQNNGV. The CDR3 contains 14 residues. The CDR3 DNA follows: TGTGCCAGCAGCGTCACAGGGACGCCTGAGGGCTACACCTTC. Its protein product is CASSVTGTPEGYTF.

This chain uses TRBV4-1 with TRBJ2-1; D is unresolved. This CDR3 contains 14 residues. Trimming stripped 4 bases from V and 4 bases from J, with 11 bases between. In germline, CDR1 is MGHRA, CDR2 YSYEKL. The CDR3 sequence: CASSRLTSYNEQFF. Written as DNA, the CDR3 is TGCGCCAGCAGCCGCCTGACAAGTTACAATGAGCAGTTCTTC.

This CDR3 is CASSSSDRFFAGNTIYF. For the CDR3, the DNA is TGTGCCAGCAGCTCCTCTGACAGATTCTTTGCTGGAAACACCATATATTTT. The chain carries TRBV5-5 and TRBJ1-3; tentative D call: TRBD1 (5 bases). Germline-derived CDR1 and CDR2 are SGHKS and YYEKEE (reference sequence). Between the trimmed V and J ends, which lost 3 bases and 2 bases, there was a span of 18 bases. The CDR3 loop spans 17 amino acids. Looking up the rest from reference TRBV5-5 and TRBJ1-3 gives the full variable domain: DAGVTQSPTHLIKTRGQQVTLRCSPISGHKSVSWYQQVLGQGPQFIFQYYEKEERGRGNFPDRFSARQFPNYSSELNVNALLLGDSALYLCASSSSDRFFAGNTIYFGEGSWLTVV.

This chain links TRBV5-6 with TRBJ2-1; 8 bases agree with TRBD1. Trimming removed 7 bases from V and 7 bases from J; junction bases left unmatched: 7. This CDR3 contains 13 residues. CDR1 is SGHDT and CDR2 is YYEEEE in the germline V gene. This CDR3 is CASRDRGRNEQFF. CDR3 coding DNA: TGTGCCAGCCGCGACAGGGGAAGGAATGAGCAGTTCTTC.

The chain carries TRBV19 and TRBJ1-1; D is possibly TRBD1 (6 bases). The length of the CDR3 is 13 residues. Germline CDR1 is LNHDA and CDR2 is SQIVND (reference sequence). The ends were cut back, 5 bases at V and 5 bases at J, with 12 bases in the middle. CDR3 DNA: TGTGCCAGTAGTTCTACAGGGTTAACTGAAGCTTTCTTT. Its translation is CASSSTGLTEAFF.